One and the same sample provided the 28 T cell receptor beta chains below, sequenced in a study of tumor-infiltrating lymphocytes in primary liver carcinoma. TCR beta cDNA was prepared out of roughly 0.5 ug total RNA by means of a constant-region primer. Libraries for TCR beta were built through three nested multiplex PCR rounds, which together made up a slightly modified ARM-PCR procedure. It was with TRBV1-TRBV30 forward primers and a C-beta reverse primer that the first two PCR rounds were run, at 10 to 11 cycles each. TCRdb recomputed calls from the multiplex PCR reads with MiXCR, one row per CDR3 protein. The table lists approximately 73,000 distinct CDR3 sequences, about two thirds of them singletons, with roughly an eighth in the top ten. Each 20-30 mg portion of unsorted bulk tissue served as the source for co-extraction of RNA and DNA. The specimen was liver tumor tissue from sampling region 4. Indicated subset: tumor region T4, right-lateral pole. The receptor set was obtained from an older woman with primary liver carcinoma and hepatitis B virus infection.

A note on this clonotype: At one of its ends the junction is not consistent with the germline gene, which may arise from a read error. The chain joins TRBV28 to TRBJ2-5, with 8 nucleotides matching TRBD2. CDR1 and CDR2 (germline): MDHEN, SYDVKM. The CDR3 totals 16 residues. CDR3 region: CVSRPSGSGSRETQYF. In DNA, the CDR3 is TGTGTCAGCAGACCGTCGGGAAGCGGGAGTAGGGAGACCCAGTACTTC. The variable domain in full, with the rest retrieved from reference TRBV28 and TRBJ2-5, is DVKVTQSSRYLVKRTGEKVFLECVQDMDHENMFWYRQDPGLGLRLIYFSYDVKMKEKGDIPEGYSVSREKKERFSLILESASTNQTSMYLCVSRPSGSGSRETQYFGPGTRLLVL.

As regards this clonotype: As the CDR3 is not closed by the conserved phenylalanine or tryptophan, this likely results from a read error. V and J are TRBV28 and TRBJ2-7; 10 positions agree with TRBD2. This CDR3 region has 16 residues. From germline, CDR1 is MDHEN and CDR2 SYDVKM. Written as DNA, the CDR3 is TGTGCTAGCAGTTTTGGACTAGCGGTCCTCTCCTACGAGCAGTACTCC. It translates to CASSFGLAVLSYEQYS.

There are a few counts of this clonotype. This sequence joins TRBV19 and TRBJ2-2; weak D call: TRBD1 (5 bases). Germline V gene lookup returns CDR1 LNHDA and CDR2 SQIVND (reference sequence). The CDR3 sequence is 11 residues long. Trimming left V 8 bases short and J 7 bases short, with 8 bases between. CDR3 region: CASQGFGELFF. CDR3 sequence (DNA): TGTGCCAGTCAGGGATTCGGGGAGCTGTTTTTT. Drawing the rest from reference TRBV19 and TRBJ2-2, the complete variable domain is DGGITQSPKYLFRKEGQNVTLSCEQNLNHDAMYWYRQDPGQGLRLIYYSQIVNDFQKGDIAEGYSVSREKKESFPLTVTSAQKNPTAFYLCASQGFGELFFGEGSRLTVL.

In the case of this clonotype: The conserved phenylalanine or tryptophan is not found at the CDR3 terminus, so this likely reflects a read error. The gene calls are TRBV11-3 and TRBJ2-5; D unclear. The CDR3 runs 12 residues. Germline V lookup: CDR1 SGHNT, CDR2 YENEEA. DNA for the CDR3: TGTGTCAACAGCCCGAACGGGGAGACCCAGTACTCC. Its protein product is CVNSPNGETQYS.

Of note for this clonotype: One end of the junction varies from germline; a read error may be responsible. V and J are TRBV11-2 and TRBJ2-1; perhaps TRBD2 as D (5 bases). Per the germline V gene, CDR1 is SGHAT and CDR2 is FQNNGV. This CDR3 comprises 15 residues. As DNA, the CDR3 is TGTGTCAGCAGCTGGGCTAGCATGTTTAACAATGAACAGTTCTTC. Residues: CVSSWASMFNNEQFF.

About this clonotype itself: A junction boundary mismatches the germline segment, possibly from a read error. The rearrangement joins TRBV11-3 to TRBJ2-1; no clear D gene. CDR1 and CDR2 (germline): SGHNT, YENEEA. CDR3 length: 14 amino acids. CDR3 sequence reads: CASSLRTELNEHFF. CDR3 in DNA: TGTGCCAGCAGCTTACGGACGGAGCTCAATGAGCACTTCTTC.

With regard to this clonotype: The germline gene is not matched at one end of the junction; a read error may be the cause. The CDR3 reads CASSPRPQLAANTGELLF. The CDR3 nucleotides read TGTGCCAGCAGCCCCCGACCTCAGCTAGCGGCTAACACCGGGGAGCTGTTGTTT. The genes are TRBV7-3 and TRBJ2-2; 7 bases map to TRBD2. Germline lookup yields CDR1 SGHTA and CDR2 FQGTGA. The length of the CDR3 is 18 residues. Combining the CDR3 with reference TRBV7-3 and TRBJ2-2 gives the whole variable domain GAGVSQTPSNKVTEKGKYVELRCDPISGHTALYWYRQSLGQGPEFLIYFQGTGAADDSGLPNDRFFAVRPEGSVSTLKIQRTERGDSAVYLCASSPRPQLAANTGELLFGEGSRLTVL.

Details on this clonotype: A much larger clone differs by one base, so this may be a read error. The V and J genes are TRBV28 and TRBJ2-7; possibly TRBD2 for D (5 bases). Germline V CDR1 and CDR2: MDHEN, SYDVKM. This CDR3 contains 13 residues. CDR3 residues: CASINTGTYGQYF. In DNA, the CDR3 is TGTGCCAGCATCAACACGGGAACCTACGGGCAGTACTTC.

Concerning this clonotype: This CDR3 fails to terminate in the conserved phenylalanine or tryptophan, so it likely reflects a read error. This chain joins TRBV28 and TRBJ2-2; TRBD2 might be the D (5 bases). Germline values: CDR1 MDHEN, CDR2 SYDVKM. The V end lost 9 bases, the J end lost 6 bases, and 23 bases lay between the germline ends. The CDR3 has 16 residues. The CDR3: CASASHARRIAGELFS. CDR3 in DNA: TGTGCCAGTGCAAGCCACGCCCGGAGGATCGCCGGGGAGCTGTTTTCT.

Comment on this clonotype: The junction does not match germline at one end; this may be a read error. The chain couples TRBV11-2 to TRBJ2-1, with D perhaps matching TRBD2 (5 bases). There are 14 residues in the CDR3. Germline loops: CDR1 SGHAT, CDR2 FQNNGV. The CDR3 loop reads CTSSLRADRSEQLF. The CDR3 bases are TGTACCAGCAGCTTGCGGGCAGATCGGAGTGAGCAGCTCTTC.

With regard to this clonotype: Given a much more abundant clone one base away, this may be a read error. Because the CDR3 is missing its conserved closing phenylalanine or tryptophan, this is likely a read error. Because the CDR3's place on the DNA is in doubt, the DNA is left out and the CDR3 is given as listed by TCRdb. V gene TRBV6-5 combines with J gene TRBJ2-7; the D call of TRBD2 is as the table states it, not checked on the DNA. The CDR3 is 15 residues long, ends included. Per germline, CDR1 MNHEY and CDR2 SVGAGI. CDR3: CASSYSDSASNERYL.

As regards this clonotype: One end of the junction fails to match germline, which may point to a read error. The chain recombines TRBV4-2 with TRBJ2-2, with D maybe TRBD2 (6 bases). This CDR3 region has 16 residues. Germline lookup yields CDR1 LGHNA and CDR2 YNFKEQ. CDR3 DNA: TGTGCCAGCAGCCAAGAGGGCGGGACGAGGACCGGGGAGCCGTTTTTT. It encodes CASSQEGGTRTGEPFF.

This clonotype was seen a single time. At one of its ends the junction is not consistent with the germline gene, which may arise from a read error. The chain links TRBV11-2 to TRBJ2-2, with a tentative D call TRBD2 (5 bases). Germline-derived CDR1 and CDR2 are SGHAT and FQNNGV. The CDR3 loop spans 15 amino acids. The CDR3 sequence: CGSSPPQGPTGELSF. DNA for the CDR3: TGTGGCAGCAGCCCCCCGCAAGGACCGACCGGGGAGCTGTCTTTT.

Worth noting for this clonotype: One junction end disagrees with the germline gene, perhaps due to a read error. This CDR3 reads CLSESTNYGYTF. In DNA, the CDR3 is TGTTTGTCAGAGTCGACTAACTATGGCTACACCTTT. The chain joins TRBV28 to TRBJ1-2, with D unresolved. The length of the CDR3 is 12 residues. Germline lookup yields CDR1 MDHEN and CDR2 SYDVKM.

About this clonotype: A junction end diverges from the germline sequence, so it may reflect a read error. The rearrangement joins TRBV6-4 to TRBJ2-3; 11 bases agree with TRBD2. The germline V gene has CDR1 MRHNA and CDR2 SNTAGT. CDR3 size: 16 residues. CDR3 sequence: CASSDIAGGSTDTQYF. The CDR3 nucleotides are TGCGCCAGCAGTGACATAGCGGGAGGGTCCACAGATACACAGTATTTT.

Of note for this clonotype: A much larger clone lies one base from this, so it may be a read error. The gene calls are TRBV28 and TRBJ1-6; D is possibly TRBD1 (5 bases). Germline V lookup: CDR1 MDHEN, CDR2 SYDVKM. This CDR3 region has 15 residues. CDR3 region: CANSARVRAGSPLHF. The CDR3 DNA sequence: TGTGCCAACAGTGCCCGAGTCAGGGCAGGGTCACCCCTCCACTTT.

In the case of this clonotype: The junction does not match germline at one end; this may be a read error. This chain connects TRBV5-3 to TRBJ2-3; D gene ambiguous. TRBV5-3 is flagged as an ORF with uncertain function. This CDR3 contains 17 residues. The chain's CDR3 is CARSLATEEILTDMQYF. As DNA, the CDR3 is TGTGCCAGGAGCTTGGCTACCGAAGAAATTCTTACAGATATGCAGTATTTT.

This clonotype was counted at least ten times. This sequence joins TRBV5-1 and TRBJ1-4, with 9 positions matching TRBD1. V lost 4 bases and J lost 4; bases outside the gene matches: 8. In germline, CDR1 is SGHRS, CDR2 YFSETQ. CDR3 length: 16 amino acids. The CDR3 DNA reads TGCGCCAGCAGCGGGGGACAGGGCGCGGGTAATGAAAAACTGTTTTTT. It is translated as CASSGGQGAGNEKLFF.

About this clonotype: A read error may produce the germline difference seen at one junction end. This chain's CDR3 is CANSLLGSTDPGELFF. In DNA, the CDR3 is TGCGCCAACAGCTTGTTGGGCAGTACAGATCCCGGGGAGCTGTTTTTT. The J gene is TRBJ2-2, the V gene TRBV5-1; D unresolved. CDR1 is SGHRS, CDR2 YFSETQ, per germline. The CDR3 spans 16 residues.

As concerns this clonotype: One end of the junction is discordant with germline, which a read error may explain. The V call is TRBV29-1, the J call TRBJ2-3; a possible D gene is TRBD1 (6 bases). This CDR3 is built from 16 residues. Per germline, CDR1 SQVTM and CDR2 ANQGSEA. CDR3 in amino acids: CSVEGRLGGLGDTQYF. CDR3 nucleotides: TGTAGCGTTGAAGGGCGCCTAGGGGGTCTTGGAGATACGCAGTATTTT.

On this clonotype: This may stem from a read error, because a much larger clone lies one nucleotide away. This rearrangement joins TRBV7-9 to TRBJ2-1, with D unresolved. V was pared by 2 bases and J by 10 bases, with 9 bases between. The CDR3 covers 12 residues. CDR1 is SEHNR and CDR2 is FQNEAQ in the germline V gene (reference sequence). CDR3 sequence (DNA): TGTGCCAGCAGCTTAACGAACGGGGAGCAGTTCTTC. This sequence encodes CASSLTNGEQFF. Combining the CDR3 with reference TRBV7-9 and TRBJ2-1 gives the whole variable domain DTGVSQNPRHKITKRGQNVTFRCDPISEHNRLYWYRQTLGQGPEFLTYFQNEAQLEKSRLLSDRFSAERPKGSFSTLEIQRTEQGDSAMYLCASSLTNGEQFFGPGTRLTVL.

A remark on this clonotype: Compared with germline, one end of the junction differs, possibly owing to a read error. This chain connects TRBV11-2 to TRBJ2-3, with D tentatively TRBD2 (7 bases). Germline CDR1 SGHAT, CDR2 FQNNGV. The CDR3 sequence is 17 residues long. The DNA of the CDR3 is TGTGACAGCAGCTTAGGGGGACTAATGAGCACGTCAGATACGCAGTATTTT. Its protein is CDSSLGGLMSTSDTQYF.

A word on this clonotype: Given a much more abundant clone one base away, this may be a read error. The chain couples TRBV7-9 to TRBJ2-5; TRBD2 matches at 9 bases. The CDR3 runs 14 residues. Trimming removed 8 bases from V and 2 bases from J; junction bases left unmatched: 6. In germline, CDR1 is SEHNR, CDR2 FQNEAQ (reference sequence). CDR3 in amino acids: CASGVSGRQETQYF. DNA of the CDR3: TGTGCCAGCGGCGTAAGCGGGAGGCAAGAGACCCAGTACTTC.

The chain combines TRBV7-9 with TRBJ2-3; D gene unclear. Deletions cut 1 base from V and 5 bases from J, with 13 bases between. This CDR3 region has 15 residues. CDR1 is SEHNR and CDR2 is FQNEAQ in the germline V gene (reference sequence). The CDR3 is CASSLGQNPIDTQYF. Written as DNA, the CDR3 is TGTGCCAGCAGCTTAGGTCAAAATCCCATAGATACGCAGTATTTT.

This clonotype was counted only a few times. The J gene is TRBJ1-2, the V gene TRBV28; 8 bases agree with TRBD1. Germline V gene data show CDR1 as MDHEN and CDR2 as SYDVKM. The ends lost 8 bases at V and 2 bases at J; junction bases unmatched: 7. The CDR3 is made up of 14 amino acids. CDR3 loop: CASGTGEGNYGYTF. In DNA, the CDR3 is TGTGCCAGCGGGACAGGCGAGGGAAACTATGGCTACACCTTC.

This clonotype has a count of ten or more. V gene TRBV29-1 combines with J gene TRBJ1-2, with 9 positions matching TRBD1. This CDR3 spans 14 amino acids. Germline CDR1 is SQVTM and CDR2 is ANQGSEA. The junction had 8 bases not matched to a gene; V was cut back by 5 bases and J by 4 bases. The CDR3 region has the DNA TGCAGCGTTACCGGGACAGGGTCCTTCTATGGCTACACCTTC. Encoded protein: CSVTGTGSFYGYTF.

Comments on this clonotype: An end of the junction differs from the germline gene, which may be a read error. The CDR3, as DNA: TGTGCCAGCAGTTTAGATGGAGGGGTCTATAATGAGGAGTTCTTC. The encoded protein is CASSLDGGVYNEEFF. The V call is TRBV11-3, the J call TRBJ2-1, with D possibly TRBD2 on 6 matching bases. This CDR3 contains 15 residues. CDR1 and CDR2 from the germline V gene are SGHNT and YENEEA. The variable domain in full, with the rest retrieved from reference TRBV11-3 and TRBJ2-1, is EAGVVQSPRYKIIEKKQPVAFWCNPISGHNTLYWYLQNLGQGPELLIRYENEEAVDDSQLPKDRFSAERLKGVDSTLKIQPAELGDSAVYLCASSLDGGVYNEEFFGPGTRLTVL.

The chain employs TRBV5-1 and TRBJ2-2; TRBD1 might be the D (6 bases). Trimming removed 0 bases from V and 6 bases from J, with 24 bases in between. This CDR3 comprises 19 residues. Germline CDR1 and CDR2: SGHRS and YFSETQ. CDR3 protein: CASSLARGGATLVPGELFF. CDR3 in DNA: TGCGCCAGCAGCTTGGCCAGGGGCGGAGCGACCCTTGTTCCCGGGGAGCTGTTTTTT.